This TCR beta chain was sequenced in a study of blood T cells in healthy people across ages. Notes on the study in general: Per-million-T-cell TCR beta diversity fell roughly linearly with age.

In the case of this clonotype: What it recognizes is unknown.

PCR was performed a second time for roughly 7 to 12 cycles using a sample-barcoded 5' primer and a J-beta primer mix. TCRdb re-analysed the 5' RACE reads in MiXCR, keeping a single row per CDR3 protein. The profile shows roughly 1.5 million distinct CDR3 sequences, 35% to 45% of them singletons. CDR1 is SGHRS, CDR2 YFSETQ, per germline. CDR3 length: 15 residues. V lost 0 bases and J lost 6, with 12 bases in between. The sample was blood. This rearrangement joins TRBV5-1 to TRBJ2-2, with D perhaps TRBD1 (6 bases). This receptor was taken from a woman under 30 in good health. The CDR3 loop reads CASSLGPQGPGELFF. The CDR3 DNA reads TGCGCCAGCAGCTTGGGGCCCCAGGGGCCCGGGGAGCTGTTTTTT.